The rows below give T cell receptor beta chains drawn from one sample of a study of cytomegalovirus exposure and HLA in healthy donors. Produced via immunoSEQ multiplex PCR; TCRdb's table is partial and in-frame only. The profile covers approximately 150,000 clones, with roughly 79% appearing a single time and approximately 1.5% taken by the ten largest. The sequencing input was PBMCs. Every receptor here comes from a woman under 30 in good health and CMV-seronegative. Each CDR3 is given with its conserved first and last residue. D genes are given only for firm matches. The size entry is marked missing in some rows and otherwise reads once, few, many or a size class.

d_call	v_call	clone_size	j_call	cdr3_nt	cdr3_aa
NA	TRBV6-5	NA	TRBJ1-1	TGTGCCAGCAGTACCGACGGGGAAGCTTTCTTT	CASSTDGEAFF
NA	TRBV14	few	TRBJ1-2	TGTGCCAGCAGCCACCTATTGGACTCCTTGGGTGGCTACACCTTC	CASSHLLDSLGGYTF
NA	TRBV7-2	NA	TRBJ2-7	TGTGCCAGCAGCCCAGCTAGTTCAGCCTACGAGCAGTACTTC	CASSPASSAYEQYF
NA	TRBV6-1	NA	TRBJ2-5	TGTGCCAGCGCCTCAGGGAAAGAGACCCAGTACTTC	CASASGKETQYF
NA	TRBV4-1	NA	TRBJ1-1	TGCGCCAGCAGCCAAGAGCCAATACAGGCGAACACTGAAGCTTTCTTT	CASSQEPIQANTEAFF
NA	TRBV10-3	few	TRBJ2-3	TGTGCCATCACGCCCGCGGGGACAGATACGCAGTATTTT	CAITPAGTDTQYF
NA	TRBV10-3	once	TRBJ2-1	TGTGCCATCAGTGCTATCACCGGTGAGCAGTTCTTC	CAISAITGEQFF
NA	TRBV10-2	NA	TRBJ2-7	TGCGCCAGCAGAGAAGGACTCACCGACTCCTACGAGCAGTACTTC	CASREGLTDSYEQYF
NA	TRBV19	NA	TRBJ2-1	TGTGCCAGTACTAGGGGTCCATCCTACAATGAGCAGTTCTTC	CASTRGPSYNEQFF
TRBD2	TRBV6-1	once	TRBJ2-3	TGTGCCAGCAGTGAACACGGAGGTAGCGGGAGGTCAGATACGCAGTATTTT	CASSEHGGSGRSDTQYF
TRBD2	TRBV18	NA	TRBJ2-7	TGTGCCAGCTCACCACCGTTAGCGGGAGTGGGAGAGCAGTACTTC	CASSPPLAGVGEQYF
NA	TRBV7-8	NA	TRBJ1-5	TGTGCCAGCAGCTTAGGCAGCAGGGTCCTGGGGCCCCAGCATTTT	CASSLGSRVLGPQHF
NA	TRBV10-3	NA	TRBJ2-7	TGTGCCATCAGTGATGCGGACTACGAGCAGTACTTC	CAISDADYEQYF
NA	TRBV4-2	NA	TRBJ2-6	TGTGCCAGCAGCCATTCGAAAAGTAGTTCTGGGGCCAACGTCCTGACTTTC	CASSHSKSSSGANVLTF
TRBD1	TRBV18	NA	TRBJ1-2	TGTGCCAGCTCACCGCGGACAGGGTCGGACGATGGCTACACCTTC	CASSPRTGSDDGYTF
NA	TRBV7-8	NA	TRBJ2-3	TGTGCCAGCAGCTCCTTACATGGACCAGGGCAAGGCACAGATACGCAGTATTTT	CASSSLHGPGQGTDTQYF
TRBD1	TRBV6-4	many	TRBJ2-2	TGTGCCAGCAGGGTAGACAGGGTCACCGGGGAGCTGTTTTTT	CASRVDRVTGELFF
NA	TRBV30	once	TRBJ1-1	TGTGCCTGGAGTGTACAAGTCCAAGCTTTCTTT	CAWSVQVQAFF
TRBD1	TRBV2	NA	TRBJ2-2	TGTGCCAGCAGAGTTCAGGGGGCCGGGGAGCTGTTTTTT	CASRVQGAGELFF
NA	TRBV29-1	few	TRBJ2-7	TGCAGCGCCGGGGGTGATTGGGAGCAGTACTTC	CSAGGDWEQYF
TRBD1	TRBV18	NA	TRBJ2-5	TGTGCCAGCTCACCACCGACAGGGTCGGAAGAGACCCAGTACTTC	CASSPPTGSEETQYF
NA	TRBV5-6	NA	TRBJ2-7	TGTGCCAGCAGCTTGGGCCAGGGCATCCACGAGCAGTACTTC	CASSLGQGIHEQYF
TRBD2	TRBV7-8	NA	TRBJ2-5	TGTGCCAGCAGCTTAGCGCTGGGACTAGCGGACCAAGAGACCCAGTACTTC	CASSLALGLADQETQYF
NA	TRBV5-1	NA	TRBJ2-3	TGCGCCAGCAGCTTGGACGATAGCATAGCAGATACGCAGTATTTT	CASSLDDSIADTQYF
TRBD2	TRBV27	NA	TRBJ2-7	TGTGCCAGCAGGGGACTAGCGGTATACGAGCAGTACTTC	CASRGLAVYEQYF
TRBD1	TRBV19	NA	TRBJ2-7	TGTGCCAGTAGTGACGACAGGGCCTCCTACGAGCAGTACTTC	CASSDDRASYEQYF
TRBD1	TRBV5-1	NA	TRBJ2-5	TGCGCCAGCAGCTTGGAGGTAGGGGGCGGCGAGGAGACCCAGTACTTC	CASSLEVGGGEETQYF
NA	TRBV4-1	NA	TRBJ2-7	TGCGCCAGCAGCCTCCGAGCGGTGACCTACGAGCAGTACTTC	CASSLRAVTYEQYF
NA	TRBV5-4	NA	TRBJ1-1	TGTGCCAGCAGCCCACCAGGAAACACTGAAGCTTTCTTT	CASSPPGNTEAFF
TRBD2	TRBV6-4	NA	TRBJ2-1	TGTGCCAGCAGTGCGGGACTAGCGGGAGATGAGCAGTTCTTC	CASSAGLAGDEQFF
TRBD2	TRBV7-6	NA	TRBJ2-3	TGTGCCAGCAGCCCCGGGACTACCACAGATACGCAGTATTTT	CASSPGTTTDTQYF
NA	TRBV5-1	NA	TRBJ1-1	TGCGCCAGCAGCCTGGATGGGGGCCTAGCGGCTGAAGCTTTCTTT	CASSLDGGLAAEAFF
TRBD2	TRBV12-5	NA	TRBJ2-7	TGTGCTAGTGGTTTGTCCGTAGCGGGAGAAGGAGGCGAGCAGTACTTC	CASGLSVAGEGGEQYF
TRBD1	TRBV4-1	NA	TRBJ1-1	TGCGCCAGCAGCCGGGGCAGGGGGCAATTGAACACTGAAGCTTTCTTT	CASSRGRGQLNTEAFF
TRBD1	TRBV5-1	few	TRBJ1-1	TGCGCCAGCAGCTACACCGGGACAGGGAGGAACACTGAAGCTTTCTTT	CASSYTGTGRNTEAFF
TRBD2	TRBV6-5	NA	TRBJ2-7	TGTGCCAGCAGTTCCCTAGCGGCAGGCTACGAGCAGTACTTC	CASSSLAAGYEQYF
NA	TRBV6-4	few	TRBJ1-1	TGTGCCAGCAGTGACTCAACTGAGAACACTGAAGCTTTCTTT	CASSDSTENTEAFF
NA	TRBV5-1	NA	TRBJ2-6	TGCGCCAGCAGCCCGGACGTCTATGGGGACTTGGGCTCTGGGGCCAACGTCCTGACTTTC	CASSPDVYGDLGSGANVLTF
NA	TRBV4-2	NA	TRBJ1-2	TGTGCCAGCAGCTCGGACATAGCTAACTATGGCTACACCTTC	CASSSDIANYGYTF
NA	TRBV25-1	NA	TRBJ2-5	TGTGCCAGCAGTGAAGTCGGTATAGAGACCCAGTACTTC	CASSEVGIETQYF
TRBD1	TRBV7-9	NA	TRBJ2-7	TGTGCCAGCAGCCCTGGGACAGGACTCTCCTACGAGCAGTACTTC	CASSPGTGLSYEQYF
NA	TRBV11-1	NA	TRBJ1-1	TGTGCCAGCAGCTTCCCCCCCGGGGACACTGAAGCTTTCTTT	CASSFPPGDTEAFF
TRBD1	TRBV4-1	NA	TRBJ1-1	TGCGCCAGCAGACTCATACAGGGGGTGAACACTGAAGCTTTCTTT	CASRLIQGVNTEAFF
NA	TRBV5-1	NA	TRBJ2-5	TGCGCCAGCAGCGTCCAAGGGAGGAACGAAGAGACCCAGTACTTC	CASSVQGRNEETQYF
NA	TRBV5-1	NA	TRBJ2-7	TGCGCCAGCAGCTCCTCGTCTTTCGAGCAGTACTTC	CASSSSSFEQYF
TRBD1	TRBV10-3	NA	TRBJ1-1	TGTGCCATCAAGGAGGGGGCGGACACTGAAGCTTTCTTT	CAIKEGADTEAFF
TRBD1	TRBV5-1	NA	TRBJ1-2	TGCGCCAGCAGCTTCTCCGGGACAGGGAGTATATACACCTTC	CASSFSGTGSIYTF
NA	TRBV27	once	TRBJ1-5	TGTGCCAGCAGTTTCGGGAACAATCAGCCCCAGCATTTT	CASSFGNNQPQHF
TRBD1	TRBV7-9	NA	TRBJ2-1	TGTGCCAGCAGCCTGACAGGGGCGCAAGTCGAGCAGTTCTTC	CASSLTGAQVEQFF
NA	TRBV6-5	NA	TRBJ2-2	TGTGCCACCCGCCCGGGGGCCGGGGAGCTGTTTTTT	CATRPGAGELFF